This T cell receptor beta chain was captured in a study of T-cell reconstitution after alpha-beta-depleted transplantation in children. A TCRbeta library incorporating unique molecular identifiers was prepared. Using its own MiXCR run on the PCR reads, TCRdb lists one record per CDR3 protein. The repertoire includes fewer than 550,000 distinct CDR3 sequences, under 20% of them detected once, and 25% to 35% sits in the top ten. Only a few counts were recorded for this clonotype. Per germline, CDR1 MNHNY and CDR2 SVGAGI (reference sequence). Trimming took 8 bases from V and 4 from J, leaving 11 bases between them. This CDR3 contains 12 residues.

The receptor was derived from a boy under two years old who had a stem cell transplant for Wiskott-Aldrich syndrome, so the T cells may come from the graft donor. Specimen: PBMCs, mostly from graft donor cells, collected 360 days after TCRalphabeta/CD19-depleted stem cell transplant. The J gene is TRBJ1-2, the V gene TRBV6-6, with D possibly being TRBD1 (5 bases). CDR3 sequence (DNA): TGTGCCAGCGGGACGGAGGTCTATGGCTACACCTTC. It codes for CASGTEVYGYTF.